The sequence of this T cell receptor (beta chain) was determined in a study of blood T cell repertoires in COVID-19. For the study at large: Whether acute or convalescent, the COVID-19 samples came from the United States, Italy and Spain. Nucleic acid was either cDNA or gDNA, and it came from T cells, B-cell-depleted T cells, or PBMCs.

V shed 8 bases and J shed 3 bases, with 19 bases lying between them. The CDR3 spans 15 residues. Germline V gene data show CDR1 as MNHEY and CDR2 as SVGAGI. Sequenced by immunoSEQ multiplex PCR; TCRdb stores in-frame clones only, minus some. The sample has 140,000 to 150,000 clones, around 81% seen once. This clone was picked up one time. The chain combines TRBV6-5 with TRBJ1-2, with D possibly TRBD1 on 6 matching bases. The sequence was collected from a woman aged 40 to 50 with active or convalescent COVID-19. The sample was peripheral blood. CDR3 loop: CASPLAGDTDYGYTF. Written as DNA, the CDR3 is TGTGCCAGCCCCTTGGCAGGGGACACAGACTATGGCTACACCTTC.